These 31 T cell receptor beta chains were sequenced from one sample in a study of cytomegalovirus exposure and HLA in healthy donors. Libraries were prepared by immunoSEQ multiplex PCR; TCRdb keeps only in-frame clonotypes and omits some of them. Here the sample spans 350,000 or so clones, 70% to 90% being singletons. What was sequenced was PBMCs. The receptors here all came from a woman aged 18-29 years in good health and CMV-seronegative.

The V and J genes are TRBV4-2 and TRBJ2-1; 8 bases agree with TRBD2. Germline V CDR1 and CDR2: LGHNA, YNFKEQ. The CDR3 sequence is 16 residues long. V dropped 4 bases and J dropped 0; count of bases not matched to a gene: 5. The CDR3: CASSPGSGSSYNEQFF. The CDR3 DNA is TGTGCCAGCAGCCCGGGGAGCGGGAGCTCCTACAATGAGCAGTTCTTC.

The gene calls are TRBV27 and TRBJ2-3; TRBD1 matches at 12 bases. V was clipped by 5 bases and J by 5 bases; unmatched bases: 11. This CDR3 region has 17 residues. The germline V gene encodes CDR1 MNHEY and CDR2 SMNVEV (reference sequence). This CDR3 is CASSPPPGTGGGDTQYF. As DNA, the CDR3 is TGTGCCAGCAGTCCCCCCCCAGGGACAGGGGGCGGAGATACGCAGTATTTT.

About this clone: The same CDR3 is also encoded by other DNA sequences in this sample. The rearrangement links TRBV5-1 to TRBJ2-3; 8 nucleotides agree with TRBD2. V shed 0 bases and J 5 bases; nucleotides not matched to a gene: 2. Looked up from germline, CDR1 is SGHRS and CDR2 is YFSETQ. This CDR3 has 14 residues. The CDR3 region has the DNA TGCGCCAGCAGCTTGGTGCGGGAGGAAGATACGCAGTATTTT. Translating gives CASSLVREEDTQYF.

The V gene is TRBV29-1, the J gene TRBJ2-1; TRBD2 agrees at 11 bases. CDR1 is SQVTM and CDR2 is ANQGSEA in the germline V gene. The length of the CDR3 is 14 residues. With 6 bases clipped from V and 5 bases from J, the junction kept 6 bases outside the gene matches. The CDR3 nucleotides read TGCAGCGTGAAGACTAGCGGGGAACACAATGAGCAGTTCTTC. Its protein product is CSVKTSGEHNEQFF.

This chain connects TRBV7-6 to TRBJ1-5, with 10 bases fitting TRBD1. The CDR3 spans 12 residues. The germline V gene encodes CDR1 SGHVS and CDR2 FNYEAQ. J gave up 14 bases and V 5 bases, and 6 bases lay outside the gene matches. The chain's CDR3 is CASSTFGQGEHF. Written as DNA, the CDR3 is TGTGCCAGCAGCACCTTTGGACAGGGGGAGCATTTT. The variable domain in full, with the rest retrieved from reference TRBV7-6 and TRBJ1-5, is GAGVSQSPRYKVTKRGQDVALRCDPISGHVSLYWYRQALGQGPEFLTYFNYEAQQDKSGLPNDRFSAERPEGSISTLTIQRTEQRDSAMYRCASSTFGQGEHFGDGTRLSIL.

The chain uses TRBV6-5 and TRBJ2-7, with 9 bases aligning to TRBD1. V was pared by 6 bases and J by 1 base, with 7 bases of the junction left unmatched. Germline assignment: CDR1 MNHEY and CDR2 SVGAGI. The CDR3 sequence is 15 residues long. Written as DNA, the CDR3 is TGTGCCAGCAGCCGAAATGACAGGGGGTCCTACGAGCAGTACTTC. Its protein product is CASSRNDRGSYEQYF.

This chain joins TRBV27 and TRBJ2-7, with 8 positions matching TRBD2. V trimming: 5 bases; J trimming: 2 bases; junction bases outside the gene matches: 11. The CDR3 loop spans 16 amino acids. Looked up from germline, CDR1 is MNHEY and CDR2 is SMNVEV (reference sequence). CDR3: CASSQPSSGQTYEQYF. The DNA for the CDR3 is TGTGCCAGCAGTCAACCGTCTAGCGGGCAAACCTACGAGCAGTACTTC.

The chain employs TRBV30 and TRBJ2-5, with D tentatively TRBD2 (5 bases). From germline, CDR1 is GTSNPN and CDR2 SVGIG (reference sequence). The V gene lost 1 base and the J gene lost 9 bases, with 12 bases spanning the gap. The CDR3 spans 12 residues. For the CDR3, the DNA is TGTGCCTGGAGTGATAGGAAGAGGGCCCAGTACTTC. It specifies CAWSDRKRAQYF.

This clone was seen a handful of times. The chain has TRBV18 and TRBJ1-3; D unresolved. CDR1 is KGHSH, CDR2 LQKENI, per germline. This CDR3 has 16 amino acids. V lost 3 bases and J 0 bases, leaving 12 bases between the germline ends. CDR3 DNA: TGTGCCAGCTCACCTCAAGAGGTTAACTCTGGAAACACCATATATTTT. Translation: CASSPQEVNSGNTIYF. Full variable domain (outside the CDR3, taken from reference TRBV18 and TRBJ1-3): NAGVMQNPRHLVRRRGQEARLRCSPMKGHSHVYWYRQLPEEGLKFMVYLQKENIIDESGMPKERFSAEFPKEGPSILRIQQVVRGDSAAYFCASSPQEVNSGNTIYFGEGSWLTVV.

The chain joins TRBV19 to TRBJ2-7; 7 bases are shared with TRBD1. There are 15 residues in the CDR3. Germline V gives CDR1 LNHDA, CDR2 SQIVND (reference sequence). Trimming at V came to 5 bases and at J to 6 bases, leaving 13 bases not matched to a gene. The CDR3 region has the DNA TGTGCCAGTAGTTCATGGGACAGTGGTTCCCTCGAGCAGTACTTC. Translating gives CASSSWDSGSLEQYF.

DNA for the CDR3: TGTGCCAGCAGACGCCGGGACAGGGACTATGGCTACACCTTC. Protein sequence: CASRRRDRDYGYTF. The rearrangement links TRBV6-5 to TRBJ1-2; TRBD1 aligns across 9 bases. The CDR3 totals 14 residues. Germline V lookup: CDR1 MNHEY, CDR2 SVGAGI. V was clipped by 6 bases and J by 3 bases; unmatched bases: 5.

Remarks on this clone: One junction end does not reproduce the germline sequence, and a read error may be involved. The chain joins TRBV27 to TRBJ1-5; 9 nucleotides agree with TRBD1. Per germline, CDR1 MNHEY and CDR2 SMNVEV (reference sequence). This CDR3 is 15 amino acids long. DNA of the CDR3: TGTGCCAGCAGCTCAACCGGGACAGGGAATCAGTCCCAGCATTTT. It encodes CASSSTGTGNQSQHF.

In regard to this clone: One end of the junction is discordant with germline, which a read error may explain. This chain uses TRBV7-9 with TRBJ2-7; weak D call: TRBD2 (6 bases). Germline values: CDR1 SEHNR, CDR2 FQNEAQ (reference sequence). The CDR3 runs 13 residues. The CDR3 DNA reads TGTGCCAGCAGCCTAGCGCATGAGTACGAGCAGTACTTC. Protein product: CASSLAHEYEQYF.

As DNA, the CDR3 is TGTGCCAGCACTGAGCAGACTAGCGGGAGCTTCGGCTTGGGAGAGCAGTACTTC. This sequence encodes CASTEQTSGSFGLGEQYF. The chain recombines TRBV2 with TRBJ2-7, with 12 nucleotides matching TRBD2. CDR3 length equals 18 residues. Germline lookup yields CDR1 SNHLY and CDR2 FYNNEI. V lost 7 bases to trimming and J lost 7 bases; unmatched junction nucleotides: 20.

This sequence joins TRBV12-5 and TRBJ1-3; possibly TRBD1 for D (5 bases). This CDR3 comprises 16 residues. Germline V lookup: CDR1 LGHNT, CDR2 FRNRAP. Trimming pared 10 bases from V and 0 bases from J, leaving 19 bases between. Written as DNA, the CDR3 is TGTGCTACGTCTCGATCGGGGGGGAACTCTGGAAACACCATATATTTT. Its protein product is CATSRSGGNSGNTIYF.

The genes are TRBV27 and TRBJ1-1, with TRBD1 matching over 10 bases. Germline V CDR1 and CDR2: MNHEY, SMNVEV (reference sequence). The CDR3 has 15 amino acids. Trimming cost V 6 bases and J 4 bases; bases outside gene matches: 8. The CDR3 DNA is TGTGCCAGCAGCAGGGGACAGGGGAGGGTCACTGAAGCTTTCTTT. Residues: CASSRGQGRVTEAFF.

V is TRBV14 and J is TRBJ2-3, with 7 positions matching TRBD2. The CDR3 is made up of 17 amino acids. V lost 0 bases, J lost 0 bases, and 6 bases stayed unmatched. Germline V gene data show CDR1 as SGHDN and CDR2 as FVKESK. Written as DNA, the CDR3 is TGTGCCAGCAGCCAAGATTGGGGAGGGCCTAGCACAGATACGCAGTATTTT. Its translation: CASSQDWGGPSTDTQYF.

V and J are TRBV18 and TRBJ2-7; 9 nucleotides align to TRBD2. Per the germline V gene, CDR1 is KGHSH and CDR2 is LQKENI. This CDR3 contains 14 residues. V lost 2 bases to trimming and J lost 2 bases; unmatched junction nucleotides: 1. CDR3 in amino acids: CASSPVAGAYEQYF. The DNA of the CDR3 is TGTGCCAGCTCACCAGTAGCGGGGGCCTACGAGCAGTACTTC.

The genes are TRBV30 and TRBJ2-1; 13 nucleotides align to TRBD2. This CDR3 region has 17 residues. The trim removed 8 bases at V and 9 bases at J, leaving 19 bases unmatched. Germline CDR1 is GTSNPN and CDR2 is SVGIG (reference sequence). The CDR3: CAVDSPTSGRAIGEQFF. CDR3 sequence (DNA): TGTGCCGTGGATAGCCCCACTAGCGGGAGGGCCATAGGTGAGCAGTTCTTC.

This sequence joins TRBV5-1 and TRBJ1-1, with 7 nucleotides matching TRBD1. Germline CDR1 and CDR2: SGHRS and YFSETQ. Losses at the gene ends were 2 bases for V and 0 bases for J; bases not matched to a gene: 4. This CDR3 spans 15 amino acids. The CDR3 region has the DNA TGCGCCAGCAGCTTAAGACAGGGATTGAACACTGAAGCTTTCTTT. Its protein product is CASSLRQGLNTEAFF.

The genes are TRBV4-1 and TRBJ2-7, with 9 bases fitting TRBD2. The V gene end was trimmed by 3 bases and the J gene end by 3 bases; junction bases not matched to a gene: 9. Germline values: CDR1 MGHRA, CDR2 YSYEKL. This CDR3 is built from 16 residues. CDR3 region: CASSQDIAGAFYEQYF. As DNA, the CDR3 is TGCGCCAGCAGCCAGGACATAGCGGGGGCCTTCTACGAGCAGTACTTC.

The chain recombines TRBV5-1 with TRBJ2-1; 10 nucleotides agree with TRBD1. V was pared by 0 bases and J by 9 bases, with 3 bases of the junction left unmatched. This CDR3 region has 14 residues. Germline assignment: CDR1 SGHRS and CDR2 YFSETQ. As DNA, the CDR3 is TGCGCCAGCAGCTTGGGACAGGGGGCTAGTGAGCAGTTCTTC. Amino acids: CASSLGQGASEQFF.

The CDR3 bases are TGTGCCAGCAGCTTGGTCCCGGGAGGGCCGTACGAGCAGTACTTC. Protein sequence: CASSLVPGGPYEQYF. The V and J genes are TRBV5-4 and TRBJ2-7; 8 nucleotides line up with TRBD2. The CDR3 is 15 amino acids. Trimming took 0 bases from V and 4 from J; bases not matched to a gene: 6. In germline, CDR1 is SGHNT, CDR2 YYREEE (reference sequence).

V gene TRBV7-2 combines with J gene TRBJ2-2; D possibly corresponds to TRBD2 (6 bases). The germline V and J ends were trimmed by 1 base and 5 bases, with 14 bases remaining between them. The germline V gene has CDR1 SGHTA and CDR2 FQGNSA. This CDR3 has 16 amino acids. This chain's CDR3 is CASSLVSGVGTGELFF. DNA for the CDR3: TGTGCCAGCAGCTTAGTGTCGGGAGTAGGGACCGGGGAGCTGTTTTTT.

This clone was counted once. The genes are TRBV6-6 and TRBJ1-1; the match to TRBD1 covers 10 bases. The germline V gene has CDR1 MNHNY and CDR2 SVGAGI (reference sequence). The ends lost 5 bases at V and 5 bases at J; junction bases unmatched: 2. The CDR3 runs to 13 residues. DNA for the CDR3: TGTGCCAGCAGTCGGACAGGGGGGACTGAAGCTTTCTTT. Protein sequence: CASSRTGGTEAFF.

The gene calls are TRBV11-3 and TRBJ2-7; D ambiguous. Per the germline V gene, CDR1 is SGHNT and CDR2 is YENEEA. V was shortened by 0 bases and J by 3 bases, with 9 bases between the two germline ends. The CDR3 is made up of 14 amino acids. CDR3 in amino acids: CASSLDLRFYEQYF. CDR3 coding DNA: TGTGCCAGCAGCTTAGACCTCAGGTTCTACGAGCAGTACTTC.

With regard to this clone: At one end, the junction sequence differs from germline, possibly due to a read error. The rearrangement links TRBV9 to TRBJ2-7, with 10 positions matching TRBD2. CDR1 is SGDLS, CDR2 YYNGEE, per germline. The CDR3 has 15 residues. This chain's CDR3 is CASSVEGLAMDEQYF. CDR3 sequence (DNA): TGTGCCAGTAGCGTAGAGGGACTAGCGATGGACGAGCAGTACTTC.

The rearrangement joins TRBV6-6 to TRBJ2-7, with 9 bases fitting TRBD2. The J segment lost 2 bases and the V segment lost 8 bases, leaving 10 bases of the junction unmatched. Germline loops: CDR1 MNHNY, CDR2 SVGAGI (reference sequence). There are 15 residues in the CDR3. The CDR3 nucleotides are TGTGCCAGCTGGAATAGCGGGAGAGAAACCTACGAGCAGTACTTC. This translates into CASWNSGRETYEQYF.

The chain joins TRBV6-5 to TRBJ1-5, with 9 bases that match TRBD1. V gave up 5 bases and J gave up 7 bases; unmatched junction bases: 6. Germline CDR1 MNHEY, CDR2 SVGAGI. The CDR3 is 14 amino acids. This CDR3 reads CASSRQGESQPQHF. DNA of the CDR3: TGTGCCAGCAGTCGACAGGGGGAAAGCCAGCCCCAGCATTTT.

This clone appeared a few times. The chain couples TRBV7-2 to TRBJ2-1; no firm D call. CDR1 and CDR2 (germline): SGHTA, FQGNSA. The CDR3 has 13 residues. V was pared by 1 base and J by 4 bases, with 5 bases between. The CDR3 region is CASSLDSYNEQFF. The CDR3 DNA reads TGTGCCAGCAGCTTAGACTCGTACAATGAGCAGTTCTTC.

The V call is TRBV4-3, the J call TRBJ1-4; 7 bases line up with TRBD1. This CDR3 region has 16 residues. The V gene end was trimmed by 4 bases and the J gene end by 8 bases; junction bases not matched to a gene: 13. Germline V gives CDR1 LGHNA, CDR2 YSLEER. CDR3 in DNA: TGCGCCAGCAGCCCCGACAGGGAGCGGTTTGGGGAAAAACTGTTTTTT. Encoded protein: CASSPDRERFGEKLFF.